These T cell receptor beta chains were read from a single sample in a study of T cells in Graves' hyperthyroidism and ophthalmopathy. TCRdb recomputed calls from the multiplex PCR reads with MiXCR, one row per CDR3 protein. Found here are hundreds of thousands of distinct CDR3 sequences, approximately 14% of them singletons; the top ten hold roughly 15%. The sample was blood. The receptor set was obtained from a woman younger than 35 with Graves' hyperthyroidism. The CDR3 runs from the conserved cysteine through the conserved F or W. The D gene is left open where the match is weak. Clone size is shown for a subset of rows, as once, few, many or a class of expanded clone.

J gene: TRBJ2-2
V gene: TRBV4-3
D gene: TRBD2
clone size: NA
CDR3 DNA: TGCGCCAGCAGCCAAGAGGGGGCGGGAGGCGGGGAGCTGTTTTTT
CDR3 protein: CASSQEGAGGGELFF

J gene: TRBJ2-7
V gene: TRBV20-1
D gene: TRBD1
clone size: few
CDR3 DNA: TGCAGTGCTAGTACCAGGACAGGGAACGACGAGCAGTACTTC
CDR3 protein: CSASTRTGNDEQYF

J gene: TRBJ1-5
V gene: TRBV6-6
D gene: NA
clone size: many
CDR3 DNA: TGTGCCAGCAGTTATCTCGGGGGGTTGGGCATGCCAATACCCAATCAGCCCCAGCATTTT
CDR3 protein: CASSYLGGLGMPIPNQPQHF

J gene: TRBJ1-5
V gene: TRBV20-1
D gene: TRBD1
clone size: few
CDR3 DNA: TGCAGTGCTAGAGTTGTGGGACAGCTTAGCAATCAGCCCCAGCATTTT
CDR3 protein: CSARVVGQLSNQPQHF

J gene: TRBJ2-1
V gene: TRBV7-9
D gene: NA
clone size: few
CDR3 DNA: TGTGCCAGCAGCTCCGAGGGGGGGAAGGGGCAGTTCTTC
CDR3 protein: CASSSEGGKGQFF

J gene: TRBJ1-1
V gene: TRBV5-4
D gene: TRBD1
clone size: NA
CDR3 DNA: TGTGCCAGCAGCTTGGCCGGACAGGGAAAAACTGAAGCTTTCTTT
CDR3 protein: CASSLAGQGKTEAFF

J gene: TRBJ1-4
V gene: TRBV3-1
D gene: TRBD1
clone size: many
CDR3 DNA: TGTGCCAGCAGCCAAGGGGGACAGGGAACCGAAAAACTGTTTTTT
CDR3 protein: CASSQGGQGTEKLFF

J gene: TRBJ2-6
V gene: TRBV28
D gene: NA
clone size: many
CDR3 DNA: TGTGCCAGCACAGGGTTTCGCTCTGGGGCCAACGTCCTGACTTTC
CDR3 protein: CASTGFRSGANVLTF

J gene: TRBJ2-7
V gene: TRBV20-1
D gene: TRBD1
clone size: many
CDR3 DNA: TGCAGTGCTAACCGACAACAGGGGATACTAAGCGAGCAGTACTTC
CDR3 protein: CSANRQQGILSEQYF

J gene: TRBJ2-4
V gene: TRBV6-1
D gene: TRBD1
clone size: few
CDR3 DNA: TGTGCCAGCACCGGGACAGCGGAAAACATTCAGTACTTC
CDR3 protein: CASTGTAENIQYF

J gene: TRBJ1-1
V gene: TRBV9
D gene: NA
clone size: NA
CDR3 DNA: TGTGCCAGCAGCGCCCCGACCGCCGGAGGCACTGAAGCTTTCTTT
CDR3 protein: CASSAPTAGGTEAFF

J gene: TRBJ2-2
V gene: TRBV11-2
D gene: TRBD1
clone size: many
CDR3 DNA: TGTGCCAGCAGCGGGACAGTATCACACACCGGGGAGCTGTTTTTT
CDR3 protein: CASSGTVSHTGELFF

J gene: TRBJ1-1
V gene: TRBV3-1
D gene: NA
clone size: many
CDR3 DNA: TGTGCCAGCAGCCAGAGGACTGAAGCTTTCTTT
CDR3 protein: CASSQRTEAFF

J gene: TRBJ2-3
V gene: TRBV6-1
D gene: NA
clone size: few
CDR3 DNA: TGTGCCAGCAGTGGGGCCCCCACCCACACAGATACGCAGTATTTT
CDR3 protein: CASSGAPTHTDTQYF

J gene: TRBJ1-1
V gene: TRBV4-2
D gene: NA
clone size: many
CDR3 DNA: TGTGCCAGCGGCGAGGGAGGGGGTATGAACACTGAAGCTTTCTTT
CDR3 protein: CASGEGGGMNTEAFF

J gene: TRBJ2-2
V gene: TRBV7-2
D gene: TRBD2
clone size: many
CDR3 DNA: TGTGCCAGCAGCCCGAGGAAAGCGGGGGGACCTAACACCGGGGAGCTGTTTTTT
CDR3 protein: CASSPRKAGGPNTGELFF

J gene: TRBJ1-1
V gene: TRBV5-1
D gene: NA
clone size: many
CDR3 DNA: TGCGCCAGCAGCTCGGTGGGAGGGGACACTGAAGCTTTCTTT
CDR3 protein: CASSSVGGDTEAFF

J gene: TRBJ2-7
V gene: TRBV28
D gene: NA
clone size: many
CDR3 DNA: TGTGCCAGCAGGGGGGACGGCTACGAGCAGTACTTC
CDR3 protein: CASRGDGYEQYF

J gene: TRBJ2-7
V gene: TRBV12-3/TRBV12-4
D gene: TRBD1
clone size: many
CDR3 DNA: TGTGCCAGCAGTAGACGGACAGGGGTGAACGAGCAGTACTTC
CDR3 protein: CASSRRTGVNEQYF

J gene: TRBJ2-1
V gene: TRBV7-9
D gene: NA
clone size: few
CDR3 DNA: TGTGCCAGCAGCGTGATAAATTTCGGGTACAATGAGCAGTTCTTC
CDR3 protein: CASSVINFGYNEQFF

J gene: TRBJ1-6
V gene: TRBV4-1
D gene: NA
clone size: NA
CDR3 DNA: TGCGCCAGCAGCCAACCTAACAGGGTTCCCAATTCACCCCTCCACTTT
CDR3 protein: CASSQPNRVPNSPLHF

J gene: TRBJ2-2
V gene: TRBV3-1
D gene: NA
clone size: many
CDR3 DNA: TGTGCCAGCAGACCGACAGCGAACACCGGGGAGCTGTTTTTT
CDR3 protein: CASRPTANTGELFF

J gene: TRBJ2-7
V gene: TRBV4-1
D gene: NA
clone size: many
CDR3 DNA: TGCGCCAGCAGCCAAGACCCGGGGTACCCCAACGAGCAGTACTTC
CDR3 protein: CASSQDPGYPNEQYF

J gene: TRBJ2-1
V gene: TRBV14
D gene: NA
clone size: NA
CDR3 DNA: TGTGCCAGCAGCACTAGCCGTGCCGGGGAGCAGTTCTTC
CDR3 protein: CASSTSRAGEQFF

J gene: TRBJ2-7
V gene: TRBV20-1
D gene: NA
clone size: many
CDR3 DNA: TGCAGTGCTAGAGATCCTTCTGGGACATGGCCCCTGGGGCAGTACTTC
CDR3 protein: CSARDPSGTWPLGQYF

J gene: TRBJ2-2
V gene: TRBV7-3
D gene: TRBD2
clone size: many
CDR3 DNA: TGTGCCAGCAGCCCTGGCAGCGGGATGAACACCGGGGAGCTGTTTTTT
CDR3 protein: CASSPGSGMNTGELFF

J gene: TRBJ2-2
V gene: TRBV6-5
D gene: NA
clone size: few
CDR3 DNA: TGTGCCAGCAGTTACTCGACAGTCAACACCGGGGAGCTGTTTTTT
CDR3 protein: CASSYSTVNTGELFF

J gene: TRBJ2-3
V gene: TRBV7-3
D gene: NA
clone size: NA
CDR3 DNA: TGTGCCAGCAGCTTAGGGGGAGGAGGAGCAGATACGCAGTATTTT
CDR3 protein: CASSLGGGGADTQYF

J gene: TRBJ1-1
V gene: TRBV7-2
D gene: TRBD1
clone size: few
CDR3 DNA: TGTGCCAGCAGGAACACCGGGACAGCGAACACTGAAGCTTTCTTT
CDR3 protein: CASRNTGTANTEAFF

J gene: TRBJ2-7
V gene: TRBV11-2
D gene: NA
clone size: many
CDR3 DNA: TGTGCCAGCAGCTCCTCCCACGAGCAGTACTTC
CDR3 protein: CASSSSHEQYF

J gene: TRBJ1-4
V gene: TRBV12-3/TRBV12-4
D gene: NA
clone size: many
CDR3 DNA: TGTGCCAGCAGGGGCTCGGCAGTTAATGAAAAACTGTTTTTT
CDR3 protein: CASRGSAVNEKLFF

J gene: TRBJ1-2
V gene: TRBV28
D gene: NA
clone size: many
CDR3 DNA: TGTGCCAGCCTCCCCATTATGGCTCAGGGCTATGGCTACACCTTC
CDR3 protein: CASLPIMAQGYGYTF

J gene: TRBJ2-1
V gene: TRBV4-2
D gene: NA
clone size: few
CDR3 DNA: TGTGCCAGCAGCCAAGTGGGAGTGGGGAGCTCCTACAATGAGCAGTTCTTC
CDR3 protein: CASSQVGVGSSYNEQFF

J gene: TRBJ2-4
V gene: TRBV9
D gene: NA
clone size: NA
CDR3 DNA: TGTGCCAGCAGCGGGGGACTTCCACTAGCCAAAAACATTCAGTACTTC
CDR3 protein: CASSGGLPLAKNIQYF

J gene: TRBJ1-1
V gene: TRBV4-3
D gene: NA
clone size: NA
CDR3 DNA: TGCGCCAGCAGCCAACTGACACCGAACACTGAAGCTTTCTTT
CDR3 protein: CASSQLTPNTEAFF

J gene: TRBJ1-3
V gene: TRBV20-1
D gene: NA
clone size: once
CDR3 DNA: TGCAGTGCTAGAGAGTATAACACCATATATTTT
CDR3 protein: CSAREYNTIYF

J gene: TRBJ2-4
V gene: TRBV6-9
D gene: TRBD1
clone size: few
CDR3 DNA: TGTGCCAGCAGTTACGGGACAGGGGATAGCATTCAGTACTTC
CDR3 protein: CASSYGTGDSIQYF

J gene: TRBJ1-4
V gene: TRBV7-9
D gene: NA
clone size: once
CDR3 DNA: TGTGCCAGCAGCTTAGATCCCCCAGGGACCGAAAATGAAAAACTGTTTTTT
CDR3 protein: CASSLDPPGTENEKLFF

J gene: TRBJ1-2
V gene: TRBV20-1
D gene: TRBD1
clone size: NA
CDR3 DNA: TGCAGTGCTAGAGATCAGGGAGGGGGCGGCTATGGCTACACCTTC
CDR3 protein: CSARDQGGGGYGYTF

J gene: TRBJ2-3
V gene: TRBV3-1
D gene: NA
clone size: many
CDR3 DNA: TGTGCCAGCAGTACTGGACTGCACGTCACAGATACGCAGTATTTT
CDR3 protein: CASSTGLHVTDTQYF

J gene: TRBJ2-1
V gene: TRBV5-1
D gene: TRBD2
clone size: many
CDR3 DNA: TGCGCCAGCAGCCAAATGTCGACTAGCGGGTTAAGCTCCTACAATGAGCAGTTCTTC
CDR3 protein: CASSQMSTSGLSSYNEQFF